What follows is one T cell receptor beta chain and its context. Antigen unknown. The data derive from a study of OX40 agonist ivuxolimab in advanced cancers. The study's findings and limits: What antigens the expanded peripheral T cells recognized was never established.

The CDR3 is 16 amino acids. V lost 2 bases and J lost 9; bases outside the gene matches: 10. The germline CDR1 and CDR2 sequences are LNHDA and SQIVND (reference sequence). TCRdb's table, derived via immunoSEQ multiplex PCR, lists solely in-frame clones and lacks some. Counted here are roughly 46,000 clones, 90% to 95% occurring once; the ten biggest clones make up roughly 4.9%. The receptor was derived from an adult with an advanced solid tumor such as melanoma, head and neck, liver or kidney cancer. This chain connects TRBV19 to TRBJ2-1; TRBD2 matches 10 bases. This material consisted of CD4+ or CD8+ T cells sorted from blood, taken in a trial of the OX40 agonist ivuxolimab. CDR3 nucleotide sequence: TGTGCCAGTAGTATATTTGGGCTAGCGGGAGTAGGTGAGCAGTTCTTC. Translating gives CASSIFGLAGVGEQFF.